The 20 T cell receptor beta chains given below trace back to one sample, sequenced in a study of human T cells and chemical hapten exposure. Time point of the sample: pre-sensitization, week 0. Treatment specified: therapeutic diphenylcyclopropenone sensitization with weekly scalp DPC. TCRdb itself ran the RACE reads through MiXCR, one entry per CDR3 protein. This table has roughly 120,000 distinct CDR3 sequences, around an eighth appearing once. Sequenced material: whole blood, taken in connection with sensitization to the hapten diphenylcyclopropenone (DPC). These receptor sequences come from a woman aged 18-35 years with alopecia areata. Some clones in this sample may be carry-over from other donors' samples.

There are many counts of this clonotype. This CDR3 reads CAIDWGANTEAFF. Here the CDR3 DNA reads TGTGCGATCGATTGGGGGGCGAACACTGAAGCTTTCTTT. The chain joins TRBV2 to TRBJ1-1, with D maybe TRBD1 (6 bases). Germline V lookup: CDR1 SNHLY, CDR2 FYNNEI. This CDR3 region has 13 residues.

The CDR3 DNA reads TGTGCCAGCAGCCGACTAGCCGGGACAGAAAGTGAGCAGTTCTTC. Its translation is CASSRLAGTESEQFF. This chain uses TRBV11-2 with TRBJ2-1, with D possibly called TRBD1 or TRBD2 (7 bases each). Trimming removed 5 bases from V and 9 bases from J, with 20 bases in between. CDR3 length equals 15 residues. The germline gives CDR1 SGHAT, CDR2 FQNNGV.

About this clonotype itself: An end of the junction does not agree with germline; a read error may underlie this. The rearrangement uses TRBV11-2 and TRBJ2-1, with 7 bases aligning to TRBD2. Germline loops: CDR1 SGHAT, CDR2 FQNNGV. CDR3 length: 16 residues. CDR3 in amino acids: CASSLQAGIPYDEQFF. The CDR3 DNA is TGTGCCAGCAGCTTACAAGCGGGGATCCCCTACGATGAGCAGTTCTTC.

This clonotype has a count of ten or more. The gene calls are TRBV14 and TRBJ2-1; 9 bases fit TRBD2. Unmatched junction bases numbered 13, after V lost 7 bases and J lost 9 bases. The germline V gene encodes CDR1 SGHDN and CDR2 FVKESK. CDR3 length: 15 amino acids. Here the CDR3 DNA reads TGTGCCAGCACCCCTTTTGGCGGGGGGGCCACTGAGCAGTTCTTC. It codes for CASTPFGGGATEQFF.

This clonotype was counted ten times or more. This rearrangement joins TRBV7-2 to TRBJ2-4; D not certain. In germline, CDR1 is SGHTA, CDR2 FQGNSA. Trimming left V 5 bases short and J 11 bases short, with 10 bases between. The CDR3 runs 11 residues. CDR3 in amino acids: CASSPSAVQYF. CDR3 bases: TGTGCCAGCAGCCCGTCGGCGGTTCAGTACTTC.

This clonotype was picked up many times. V and J are TRBV2 and TRBJ2-1, with D hard to call. Trimming removed 3 bases from V and 7 bases from J, with 7 bases in between. Germline CDR1 reads SNHLY; CDR2 reads FYNNEI. The CDR3 sequence is 12 residues long. The CDR3 loop reads CASSDLKNEQFF. In DNA, the CDR3 is TGTGCCAGCAGTGACCTTAAGAATGAGCAGTTCTTC.

Only a few counts were recorded for this clonotype. The V call is TRBV29-1, the J call TRBJ2-3; D not resolved. The ends were cut back, 6 bases at V and 6 bases at J, with 13 bases in the middle. The CDR3 contains 12 residues. Germline V lookup: CDR1 SQVTM, CDR2 ANQGSEA. The CDR3 spells CSVIPQQDTQYF. CDR3 in DNA: TGCAGCGTCATCCCCCAACAGGATACGCAGTATTTT.

This clonotype was seen more than once but under ten times. The chain combines TRBV7-6 with TRBJ2-3, with 10 bases fitting TRBD2. The length of the CDR3 is 17 residues. Germline CDR1 reads SGHVS; CDR2 reads FNYEAQ. The trim removed 5 bases at V and 2 bases at J, leaving 10 bases unmatched. The CDR3: CASSVLAGGRVTDTQYF. The DNA for the CDR3 is TGTGCCAGCAGCGTGTTAGCGGGGGGCCGGGTCACAGATACGCAGTATTTT.

This clonotype was seen many times. The V gene is TRBV27, the J gene TRBJ2-7; 11 bases line up with TRBD2. Germline values: CDR1 MNHEY, CDR2 SMNVEV (reference sequence). The CDR3 is 15 amino acids. The V gene end was trimmed by 10 bases and the J gene end by 0 bases; junction bases not matched to a gene: 8. In nucleotides, the CDR3 is TGTGCCACCAAGCCGGGACTAGCGGCCTCCTACGAGCAGTACTTC. Translation: CATKPGLAASYEQYF.

This clonotype was detected ten times or more. The chain has TRBV20-1 and TRBJ2-3; 8 positions match TRBD2. The V and J ends lost 6 bases and 1 base, in that order; junction bases with no gene match: 12. The CDR3 spans 16 residues. The V gene's germline CDR1 is DFQATT and CDR2 SNEGSKA (reference sequence). The chain's CDR3 is CSAAGGQTPGTDTQYF. In nucleotides, the CDR3 is TGCAGTGCCGCGGGGGGCCAAACACCGGGCACAGATACGCAGTATTTT.

This rearrangement joins TRBV7-8 to TRBJ2-7; D call uncertain. The CDR3 is 13 residues long. The germline gives CDR1 SGHVS, CDR2 FQNEAQ. Trimming cost V 1 base and J 3 bases, with 7 bases left between them. This chain's CDR3 is CASSLVSGYEQYF. DNA of the CDR3: TGTGCCAGCAGCTTAGTGTCTGGCTACGAGCAGTACTTC.

This clonotype occurred a few times. J is TRBJ2-7 and V is TRBV27; 11 nucleotides line up with TRBD2. In germline, CDR1 is MNHEY, CDR2 SMNVEV (reference sequence). V lost 5 bases, J lost 3 bases, and 12 bases stayed unmatched. CDR3 size: 17 residues. The CDR3 DNA follows: TGTGCCAGCAGTCCGCCCCGCCCACTAGCGGGGGACTACGAGCAGTACTTC. Translating gives CASSPPRPLAGDYEQYF.

CDR3 nucleotides: TGCGCCAGCAGCTTGGTCGGCCTCCGGGGCACTGAAGCTTTCTTT. It encodes CASSLVGLRGTEAFF. The V gene is TRBV5-1, the J gene TRBJ1-1, with D hard to call. The CDR3 totals 15 residues. Germline values: CDR1 SGHRS, CDR2 YFSETQ. V lost 0 bases and J 4 bases, leaving 13 bases between the germline ends.

This clonotype occurred many times. The chain recombines TRBV29-1 with TRBJ2-2; D may be TRBD2 (6 bases). The CDR3 spans 14 residues. The germline V and J ends were trimmed by 6 bases and 4 bases, with 15 bases remaining between them. CDR1 and CDR2 (germline): SQVTM, ANQGSEA. CDR3 region: CSVRRQGLTGELFF. The DNA of the CDR3 is TGCAGCGTGAGGCGGCAGGGACTCACCGGGGAGCTGTTTTTT.

The J gene is TRBJ1-5, the V gene TRBV20-1, with no clear D. Germline assignment: CDR1 DFQATT and CDR2 SNEGSKA (reference sequence). The CDR3 is 16 residues long. Deletions cut 0 bases from V and 3 bases from J, with 15 bases between. The CDR3 region is CSARDEVGSPNQPQHF. The DNA of the CDR3 is TGCAGTGCTAGAGATGAGGTTGGCAGTCCCAATCAGCCCCAGCATTTT.

This clonotype was counted a few times. The chain is built from TRBV6-2 or TRBV6-3 and TRBJ2-1, with D perhaps matching TRBD2 (5 bases). V was trimmed by 4 bases and J by 8 bases, leaving 21 bases between them. The CDR3 length is 16 residues. In germline, CDR1 is MNHEY, CDR2 SVGEGT. The CDR3 sequence is CASSSPQFRTYHEQFF. The CDR3 coding sequence is TGTGCCAGCAGTTCTCCTCAATTCAGGACTTACCATGAGCAGTTCTTC.

This clonotype was found a few times. The rearrangement links TRBV7-3 to TRBJ2-2; TRBD1 aligns across 10 bases. Germline V gene data show CDR1 as SGHTA and CDR2 as FQGTGA. The CDR3 runs to 16 residues. Trimming took 5 bases from V and 2 from J; bases not matched to a gene: 5. The CDR3 coding sequence is TGTGCCAGCAGCACCAGACAGGGGGCTAACACCGGGGAGCTGTTTTTT. This codes for CASSTRQGANTGELFF.

A few counts support this clonotype. V and J are TRBV10-3 and TRBJ2-7; D perhaps matches TRBD1 (6 bases). V was trimmed by 6 bases and J by 0 bases, leaving 9 bases between them. Germline lookup yields CDR1 ENHRY and CDR2 SYGVKD. This CDR3 is built from 13 residues. The CDR3 DNA reads TGTGCCATCAGGCGGACAGACTCCTACGAGCAGTACTTC. Encoded protein: CAIRRTDSYEQYF.

This clonotype was seen more than once but under ten times. This chain joins TRBV6-2 or TRBV6-3 and TRBJ2-1; TRBD1 is a possible D gene (6 bases). From germline, CDR1 is MNHEY and CDR2 SVGEGT. V lost 5 bases, J lost 0 bases, and 11 bases lay in between. This CDR3 comprises 15 residues. This chain's CDR3 is CASSEQGYSYNEQFF. CDR3 coding DNA: TGTGCCAGCAGTGAACAGGGTTACTCCTACAATGAGCAGTTCTTC.

This sequence joins TRBV4-3 and TRBJ2-1; a possible D gene is TRBD2 (6 bases). The CDR3 runs to 15 residues. Germline V gene sequence: CDR1 LGHNA, CDR2 YSLEER. V was pared by 2 bases and J by 6 bases, with 14 bases between. CDR3 bases: TGCGCCAGCAGCCAACTCGCGGGGCAGGGCAATGAGCAGTTCTTC. Encoded protein: CASSQLAGQGNEQFF.